One sample yielded the 18 T cell receptor beta chains listed below, sequenced in a study of T-cell reconstitution after alpha-beta-depleted transplantation in children. Preparation of the TCRbeta library involved a method that used unique molecular identifiers. TCRdb re-derived calls from the PCR reads in MiXCR, one entry per CDR3 protein. The sample has around 960,000 distinct CDR3 sequences, about 30% seen once. The sample in question was PBMCs, mostly from graft donor cells, obtained 360 days after TCRalphabeta/CD19-depleted stem cell transplant. The receptors originated from a boy less than two years old who had a stem cell transplant for SCID, so the T cells may come from the graft donor.

In this sample, this clonotype turned up once. J is TRBJ2-5 and V is TRBV4-1; D remains unclear. In germline, CDR1 is MGHRA, CDR2 YSYEKL. The V and J ends lost 3 bases and 5 bases respectively, with 13 bases between them. CDR3 length: 14 residues. CDR3 DNA: TGCGCCAGCAGCCACCGCGTTCTGGGGGAGACCCAGTACTTC. It encodes CASSHRVLGETQYF.

This sequence joins TRBV12-3 or TRBV12-4 and TRBJ2-7; no clear D gene. V lost 1 base, J lost 0 bases, and 7 bases lay in between. The CDR3 length is 14 residues. The chain's CDR3 is CASSLGCSSYEQYF. CDR3 in DNA: TGTGCCAGCAGTTTAGGGTGTAGCTCCTACGAGCAGTACTTC.

A few counts support this clonotype. The chain links TRBV5-1 to TRBJ2-5, with D tentatively TRBD1 (5 bases). Germline loops: CDR1 SGHRS, CDR2 YFSETQ. The CDR3 runs 16 residues. The V end lost 0 bases, the J end lost 5 bases, and 17 bases lay between the germline ends. In nucleotides, the CDR3 is TGCGCCAGCAGCTTGGTGGGGCCCCGCGCGCTGGAGACCCAGTACTTC. Translating it yields CASSLVGPRALETQYF.

Here the CDR3 reads CASSWDRGGSYEQYF. In nucleotides, the CDR3 is TGCGCCAGCAGTTGGGACAGGGGAGGATCCTACGAGCAGTACTTC. The rearrangement links TRBV5-1 to TRBJ2-7; 10 nucleotides align to TRBD1. The CDR3 covers 15 residues. Losses at the gene ends were 5 bases for V and 1 base for J; bases not matched to a gene: 6. Germline loops: CDR1 SGHRS, CDR2 YFSETQ.

V gene TRBV7-9 combines with J gene TRBJ1-4, with 7 positions matching TRBD1. The CDR3 contains 15 residues. Per the germline V gene, CDR1 is SEHNR and CDR2 is FQNEAQ (reference sequence). Trimming cost V 1 base and J 8 bases; bases outside gene matches: 7. DNA of the CDR3: TGTGCCAGCAGCTTAGGCCCGGGACAGAAGGAAAAACTGTTTTTT. It encodes CASSLGPGQKEKLFF.

This clonotype was counted only a few times. The chain combines TRBV4-1 with TRBJ2-7; the match to TRBD2 covers 16 bases. The CDR3 runs to 16 residues. Germline-derived CDR1 and CDR2 are MGHRA and YSYEKL. V lost 4 bases and J lost 5; bases outside the gene matches: 5. The CDR3 sequence: CASSRGLAGGHDEQYF. The DNA for the CDR3 is TGCGCCAGCAGCCGGGGACTAGCGGGGGGGCACGACGAGCAGTACTTC.

The chain joins TRBV12-3 or TRBV12-4 to TRBJ2-1; the match to TRBD2 covers 7 bases. This CDR3 region has 15 residues. The V segment lost 5 bases and the J segment 6 bases; nucleotides outside the gene matches: 10. CDR3 sequence reads: CASSPIGGTLNEQFF. CDR3 coding DNA: TGTGCCAGCAGTCCCATCGGGGGGACTCTCAATGAGCAGTTCTTC.

V is TRBV14 and J is TRBJ2-5, with D possibly being TRBD2 (5 bases). The CDR3 runs 14 residues. V was clipped by 0 bases and J by 2 bases, with 7 bases between them. Germline lookup yields CDR1 SGHDN and CDR2 FVKESK. CDR3: CASSQDWRQETQYF. DNA of the CDR3: TGTGCCAGCAGCCAAGATTGGAGGCAAGAGACCCAGTACTTC. The whole variable domain, filled in from reference TRBV14 and TRBJ2-5, reads EAGVTQFPSHSVIEKGQTVTLRCDPISGHDNLYWYRRVMGKEIKFLLHFVKESKQDESGMPNNRFLAERTGGTYSTLKVQPAELEDSGVYFCASSQDWRQETQYFGPGTRLLVL.

This chain connects TRBV20-1 to TRBJ1-2; D uncertain. This CDR3 spans 11 amino acids. Per germline, CDR1 DFQATT and CDR2 SNEGSKA (reference sequence). V gave up 3 bases and J gave up 4 bases, with 6 bases separating them. The CDR3 loop reads CSARRVYGYTF. CDR3 bases: TGCAGTGCTAGGAGGGTCTATGGCTACACCTTC.

The chain combines TRBV9 with TRBJ1-3, with a tentative D call TRBD1 (6 bases). The ends were cut back, 0 bases at V and 3 bases at J, with 10 bases in the middle. Per the germline V gene, CDR1 is SGDLS and CDR2 is YYNGEE. The CDR3 runs 15 residues. The CDR3 loop reads CASSVAGAHGNTIYF. The CDR3 DNA reads as TGTGCCAGCAGCGTAGCGGGGGCTCATGGAAACACCATATATTTT. The full variable domain, in which reference TRBV9 and TRBJ1-3 provide the parts outside the CDR3, is DSGVTQTPKHLITATGQRVTLRCSPRSGDLSVYWYQQSLDQGLQFLIQYYNGEERAKGNILERFSAQQFPDLHSELNLSSLELGDSALYFCASSVAGAHGNTIYFGEGSWLTVV.

This clonotype occurred a few times. The DNA of the CDR3 is TGTGCCAGCTCACGATACCCGGGGGAGGCCAAAAACATTCAGTACTTC. Translating it yields CASSRYPGEAKNIQYF. This sequence joins TRBV18 and TRBJ2-4; D is perhaps TRBD2 (6 bases). This CDR3 has 16 residues. Per the germline V gene, CDR1 is KGHSH and CDR2 is LQKENI. Trimming stripped 4 bases from V and 1 base from J, with 14 bases between.

This clonotype turned up a few times. The chain recombines TRBV6-2 or TRBV6-3 with TRBJ2-5; 7 bases are a match to TRBD2. This CDR3 region has 14 residues. Trimming cost V 5 bases and J 5 bases; bases outside gene matches: 8. The germline CDR1 and CDR2 sequences are MNHEY and SVGEGT. The CDR3 protein is CASSRGLVAETQYF. The CDR3 coding sequence is TGTGCCAGCAGTCGCGGACTAGTCGCCGAGACCCAGTACTTC.

CDR3 DNA sequence: TGTGCCAGCTCACCACCAAACGGGCGGGTCACAGATACGCAGTATTTT. This sequence encodes CASSPPNGRVTDTQYF. J is TRBJ2-3 and V is TRBV18; the D gene is possibly TRBD2 (5 bases). The V end was cut by 0 bases, the J end by 2 bases, with 12 bases between. The CDR3 spans 16 residues. Germline CDR1 is KGHSH and CDR2 is LQKENI.

The chain is built from TRBV25-1 and TRBJ2-5; 9 bases line up with TRBD1. CDR3 length: 16 residues. The trim removed 1 base at V and 6 bases at J, leaving 9 bases unmatched. Germline-derived CDR1 and CDR2 are MGHDK and SYGVNS. CDR3 sequence: CASSELGQGEQKTQYF. The CDR3 DNA reads TGTGCCAGCAGTGAATTGGGACAGGGAGAACAGAAGACCCAGTACTTC.

The J gene is TRBJ2-5, the V gene TRBV27, with 7 bases that match TRBD2. The CDR3 extends over 13 amino acids. Germline lookup yields CDR1 MNHEY and CDR2 SMNVEV (reference sequence). J lost 9 bases, V lost 6 bases, and 10 bases had no gene match. The CDR3 reads CASSTTSEGPQYF. Here the CDR3 DNA reads TGTGCCAGCAGCACTACTAGCGAGGGGCCCCAGTACTTC.

This chain links TRBV5-1 with TRBJ1-2, with TRBD1 matching over 10 bases. After removal of 0 bases from V and 8 bases from J, the junction contained 7 bases not matched to a gene. CDR3 length: 15 amino acids. Per germline, CDR1 SGHRS and CDR2 YFSETQ. The CDR3 sequence: CASSLGGQGLGGYTF. The CDR3, as DNA: TGCGCCAGCAGCTTGGGGGGACAGGGGCTAGGAGGCTACACCTTC.

This rearrangement joins TRBV7-6 to TRBJ2-1; D ambiguous. Germline CDR1 and CDR2: SGHVS and FNYEAQ. The CDR3 loop spans 12 amino acids. The V gene lost 6 bases and the J gene lost 7 bases, with 10 bases spanning the gap. CDR3 sequence (DNA): TGTGCCAGCAGTGCACACGGGAATGAGCAGTTCTTC. Translated: CASSAHGNEQFF.

This clonotype was observed a few times. The chain combines TRBV12-3 or TRBV12-4 with TRBJ2-7; 12 bases fit TRBD1. The V segment lost 6 bases and the J segment 8 bases; nucleotides outside the gene matches: 8. The CDR3 runs to 14 residues. The CDR3 bases are TGTGCCAGCAGGCCCGGGACAGGGGGCACTCAGCAGTACTTC. This gives the protein CASRPGTGGTQQYF.